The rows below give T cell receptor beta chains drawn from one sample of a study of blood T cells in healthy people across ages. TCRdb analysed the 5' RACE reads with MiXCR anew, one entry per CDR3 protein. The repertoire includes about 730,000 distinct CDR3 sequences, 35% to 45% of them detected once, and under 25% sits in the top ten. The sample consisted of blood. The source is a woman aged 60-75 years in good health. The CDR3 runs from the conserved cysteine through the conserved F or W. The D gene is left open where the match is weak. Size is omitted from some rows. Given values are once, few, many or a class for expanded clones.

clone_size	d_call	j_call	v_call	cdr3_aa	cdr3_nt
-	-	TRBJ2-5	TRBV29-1	CSVSPGEETQYF	TGCAGCGTCTCGCCCGGGGAAGAGACCCAGTACTTC
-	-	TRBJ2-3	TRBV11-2	CAGSSSTSTSTDTQYF	TGTGCCGGCAGCTCCTCGACTAGTACCTCCACAGATACGCAGTATTTT
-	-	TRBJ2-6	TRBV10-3	CAISDRITSGANVLTF	TGTGCCATCAGTGACAGGATTACATCTGGGGCCAACGTCCTGACTTTC
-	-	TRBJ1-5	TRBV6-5	CASSPGHSNQPQHF	TGTGCCAGCAGTCCGGGACATAGCAATCAGCCCCAGCATTTT
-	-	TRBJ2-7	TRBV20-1	CSASFRPPNRSYEQYF	TGCAGTGCTAGTTTTAGGCCCCCGAATCGGTCCTACGAGCAGTACTTC
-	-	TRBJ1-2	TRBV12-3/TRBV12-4	CASSRAGVSGYTF	TGTGCCAGCAGTCGTGCAGGGGTGTCTGGCTACACCTTC
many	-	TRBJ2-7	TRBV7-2	CASSLERASSYEQYF	TGTGCCAGCAGCTTAGAAAGGGCCAGCTCCTACGAGCAGTACTTC
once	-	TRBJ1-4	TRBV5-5	CASSLVQGINEKLFF	TGTGCCAGCAGCCTTGTTCAGGGGATCAATGAAAAACTGTTTTTT
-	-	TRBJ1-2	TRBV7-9	CASSSRDGYGYTF	TGTGCCAGCAGCTCCCGGGACGGATATGGCTACACCTTC
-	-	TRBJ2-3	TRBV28	CASSLGWSGEQYF	TGTGCCAGCAGTTTAGGCTGGTCGGGGGAGCAGTATTTT
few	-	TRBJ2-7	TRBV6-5	CASSYSRGGYEYF	TGTGCCAGCAGTTACTCGAGGGGCGGGTATGAGTACTTC
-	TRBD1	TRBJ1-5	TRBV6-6	CASRNRDRGNQPQHF	TGTGCCAGCAGAAACCGGGACAGGGGCAATCAGCCCCAGCATTTT
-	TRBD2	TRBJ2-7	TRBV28	CASSGPALAGVDHEQYF	TGTGCCAGCAGTGGCCCAGCCCTAGCGGGAGTAGACCACGAGCAGTACTTC
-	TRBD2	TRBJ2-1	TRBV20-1	CSAEPRSGGSYNEQFF	TGCAGTGCTGAACCGAGATCGGGGGGGTCCTACAATGAGCAGTTCTTC
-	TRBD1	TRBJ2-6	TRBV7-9	CASSDRVWSGANVLTF	TGTGCCAGCAGTGACAGGGTCTGGTCTGGGGCCAACGTCCTGACTTTC
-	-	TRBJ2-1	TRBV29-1	CSGRQGEYNEQFF	TGCAGTGGAAGGCAGGGAGAGTACAATGAGCAGTTCTTC
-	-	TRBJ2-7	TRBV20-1	CSAGARRGMSEQYF	TGCAGTGCTGGAGCTCGCCGGGGGATGAGCGAGCAGTACTTC
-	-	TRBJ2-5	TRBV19	CASSPIMAGETQYF	TGTGCCAGTAGTCCAATAATGGCCGGTGAGACCCAGTACTTC
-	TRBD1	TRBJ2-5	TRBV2	CASSDYRGSQETQYF	TGTGCCAGCAGTGATTACAGGGGTAGTCAAGAGACCCAGTACTTC
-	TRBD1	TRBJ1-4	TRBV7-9	CASSNPGTGGEKLFF	TGTGCCAGCAGCAATCCCGGGACAGGGGGCGAAAAACTGTTTTTT
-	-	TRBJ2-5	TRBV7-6	CASSVRVKETQYF	TGTGCCAGCAGCGTAAGAGTAAAAGAGACCCAGTACTTC
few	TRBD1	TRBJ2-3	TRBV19	CASQRQGAQYF	TGTGCCAGTCAACGACAGGGAGCGCAGTATTTT
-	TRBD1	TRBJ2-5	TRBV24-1	CATRGTGVETQYF	TGTGCCACCAGGGGGACAGGGGTAGAGACCCAGTACTTC
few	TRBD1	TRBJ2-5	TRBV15	CATSRDRGQETQYF	TGTGCCACCTCGCGGGACAGGGGACAAGAGACCCAGTACTTC
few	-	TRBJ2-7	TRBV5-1	CASSPPGSSSYNEQYF	TGCGCCAGCAGCCCCCCGGGGTCGAGCTCCTACAATGAGCAGTACTTC
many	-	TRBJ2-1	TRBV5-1	CASSLAEASNEQFF	TGCGCCAGCAGCTTGGCCGAGGCGAGCAATGAGCAGTTCTTC
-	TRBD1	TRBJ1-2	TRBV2	CASSIGTGRYGYTF	TGTGCCAGCAGTATCGGGACAGGCCGTTATGGCTACACCTTC
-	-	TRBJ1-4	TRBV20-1	CSARDRAPNEKLFF	TGCAGTGCTAGAGATCGGGCACCTAATGAAAAACTGTTTTTT
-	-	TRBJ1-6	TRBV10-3	CAISEFAGSPLHF	TGTGCCATCAGTGAGTTTGCAGGCTCACCCCTCCACTTT
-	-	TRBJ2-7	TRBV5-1	CASSLNDGYEQYF	TGCGCCAGCAGCTTGAACGACGGCTACGAGCAGTACTTC
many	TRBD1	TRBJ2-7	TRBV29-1	CSVGTGQATYEQYF	TGCAGCGTCGGGACGGGACAGGCCACCTACGAGCAGTACTTC
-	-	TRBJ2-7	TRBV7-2	CASSLDRGSSYNEQYF	TGTGCCAGCAGCTTAGATCGTGGGAGCTCCTACAATGAGCAGTACTTC
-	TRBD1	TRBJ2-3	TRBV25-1	CASSQDRNTDTQYF	TGTGCCAGCAGTCAGGACAGGAACACAGATACGCAGTATTTT
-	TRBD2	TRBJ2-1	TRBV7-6	CASSPGTSDEQFF	TGTGCCAGCAGCCCAGGGACTAGCGATGAGCAGTTCTTC
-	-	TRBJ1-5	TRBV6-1	CATEPTGNNQPQHF	TGTGCCACCGAACCAACAGGGAACAATCAGCCCCAGCATTTT
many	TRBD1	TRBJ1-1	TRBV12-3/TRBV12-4	CASSLKGANTEAFF	TGTGCCAGCAGTTTAAAGGGGGCAAACACTGAAGCTTTCTTT
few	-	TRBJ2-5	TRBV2	CASSESTATETQYF	TGTGCCAGCAGTGAAAGCACAGCCACAGAGACCCAGTACTTC
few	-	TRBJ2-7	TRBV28	CASSFATAISYEQYF	TGTGCCAGCAGTTTCGCGACGGCGATCTCCTACGAGCAGTACTTC
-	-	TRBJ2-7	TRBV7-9	CASSSPISQDYEQYF	TGTGCCAGCAGCTCACCCATCAGCCAGGATTACGAGCAGTACTTC
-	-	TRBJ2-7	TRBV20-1	CSARDLDSMLDEQYF	TGCAGTGCTAGAGATTTGGACAGTATGCTAGACGAGCAGTACTTC
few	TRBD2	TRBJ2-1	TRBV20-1	CSASNGEGSYNEQFF	TGCAGTGCGAGCAACGGGGAGGGCTCCTACAATGAGCAGTTCTTC
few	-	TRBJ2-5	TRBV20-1	CSAPRDTGGETQYF	TGCAGTGCTCCACGGGACACTGGGGGGGAGACCCAGTACTTC
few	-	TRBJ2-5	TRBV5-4	CASSLVRNQETQYF	TGTGCCAGCAGCTTGGTCCGAAACCAAGAGACCCAGTACTTC
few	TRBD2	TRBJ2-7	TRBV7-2	CASSTGTSGPYSYEQYF	TGTGCCAGCAGCACCGGGACTAGCGGGCCTTACTCCTACGAGCAGTACTTC
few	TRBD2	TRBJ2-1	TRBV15	CATSSPVASGGSYNEQFF	TGTGCCACCAGCAGCCCAGTAGCCAGCGGGGGCTCCTACAATGAGCAGTTCTTC
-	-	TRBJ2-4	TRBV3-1	CASSPFRDQLAKNIQYF	TGTGCCAGCAGCCCTTTCCGGGACCAACTAGCCAAAAACATTCAGTACTTC
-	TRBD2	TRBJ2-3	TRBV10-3	CAISESSLAGVMQYF	TGTGCCATCAGTGAGTCGAGCCTAGCGGGGGTGATGCAGTATTTT
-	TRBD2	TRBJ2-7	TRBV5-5	CASSLAPGGGAVNIQHF	TGTGCCAGCAGCTTGGCCCCTGGCGGGGGGGCCGTTAACATTCAGCACTTC
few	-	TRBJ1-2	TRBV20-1	CSARVLPQANYGYTF	TGCAGTGCTAGAGTCCTACCGCAAGCTAACTATGGCTACACCTTC
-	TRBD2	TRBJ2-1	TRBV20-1	CSARIQARTSGDNEQFF	TGCAGTGCTAGAATCCAAGCGAGGACTAGCGGAGACAATGAGCAGTTCTTC
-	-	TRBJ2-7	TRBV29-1	CNVARVADSYEQYF	TGCAACGTTGCTCGTGTAGCGGACTCCTACGAGCAGTACTTC